One and the same sample provided the 17 T cell receptor beta chains below, sequenced in a study of Tregs in tolerant kidney transplant recipients. The method was immunoSEQ multiplex PCR; TCRdb's version includes in-frame clones alone and lacks a portion of them. The sample holds 110,000 or so clones, roughly 89% seen once. The specimen comprised CD4+ T cells from blood, sampled before the transplant. The receptors were sampled from a human donor who received a combined kidney and bone marrow transplant.

The CDR3 is CASSPLGAGNTGELFF. CDR3 nucleotide sequence: TGTGCCAGCAGCCCCCTAGGGGCGGGAAACACCGGGGAGCTGTTTTTT. The chain recombines TRBV7-9 with TRBJ2-2, with a tentative D call TRBD2 (6 bases). Germline assignment: CDR1 SEHNR and CDR2 FQNEAQ (reference sequence). The CDR3 spans 16 residues. Deletions cut 5 bases from V and 2 bases from J, with 15 bases between.

J is TRBJ2-3 and V is TRBV5-1, with 7 bases identical to TRBD1. CDR3 length equals 16 residues. CDR1 and CDR2 from the germline V gene are SGHRS and YFSETQ. V trimming: 4 bases; J trimming: 0 bases; junction bases outside the gene matches: 8. The CDR3 region is CASSPNAQGSTDTQYF. For the CDR3, the DNA is TGCGCCAGCAGCCCGAACGCACAGGGGAGCACAGATACGCAGTATTTT.

This clone appeared once. V gene TRBV10-3 combines with J gene TRBJ2-5; D is undetermined. This CDR3 is built from 15 residues. The V end was cut by 0 bases, the J end by 1 base, with 9 bases between. Germline CDR1 reads ENHRY; CDR2 reads SYGVKD. The CDR3 DNA reads TGTGCCATCAGTGAGTCCGAGGCTAGCCAAGAGACCCAGTACTTC. This translates into CAISESEASQETQYF.

V usage is TRBV28 and J usage is TRBJ2-1, with D possibly TRBD1 on 5 matching bases. The CDR3 length is 15 residues. V was clipped by 8 bases and J by 3 bases, with 17 bases between them. In germline, CDR1 is MDHEN, CDR2 SYDVKM. The CDR3: CASSNSRGFYNEQFF. CDR3 coding DNA: TGTGCCAGCTCGAATTCAAGGGGCTTCTACAATGAGCAGTTCTTC.

V is TRBV5-6 and J is TRBJ1-2; TRBD1 matches 7 bases. This CDR3 spans 14 amino acids. Losses at the gene ends were 0 bases for V and 5 bases for J; bases not matched to a gene: 4. Germline values: CDR1 SGHDT, CDR2 YYEEEE. The CDR3 loop reads CASSLAGRGYGYTF. The CDR3 DNA reads as TGTGCCAGCAGCTTGGCCGGCAGGGGGTATGGCTACACCTTC.

The chain is built from TRBV13 and TRBJ2-7, with 8 bases matching TRBD1. In germline, CDR1 is PRHDT, CDR2 FYEKMQ (reference sequence). This CDR3 is built from 15 residues. Losses at the gene ends were 5 bases for V and 6 bases for J; bases not matched to a gene: 12. The CDR3 loop reads CASSTRQGILAEQYF. CDR3 coding DNA: TGTGCCAGCAGCACACGACAGGGGATTTTGGCCGAGCAGTACTTC.

The rearrangement links TRBV2 to TRBJ1-5; 10 bases align to TRBD1. Germline loops: CDR1 SNHLY, CDR2 FYNNEI. This CDR3 is 15 amino acids long. V shed 6 bases, J shed 3 bases, and the junction held 5 bases outside the gene matches. The CDR3 DNA reads TGTGCCAGCAGGGGCGGACAGGGGGACAATCAGCCCCAGCATTTT. Its translation is CASRGGQGDNQPQHF.

The rearrangement uses TRBV19 and TRBJ2-5; TRBD1 aligns across 12 bases. V gave up 4 bases and J gave up 5 bases; unmatched junction bases: 5. This CDR3 spans 15 amino acids. The germline V gene encodes CDR1 LNHDA and CDR2 SQIVND (reference sequence). The CDR3 nucleotides read TGTGCCAGTAGTAGGGGACAGGGGGCCATCGAGACCCAGTACTTC. Protein product: CASSRGQGAIETQYF.

V and J are TRBV11-2 and TRBJ2-7; 8 bases align to TRBD2. The junction had 9 bases not matched to a gene; V was cut back by 6 bases and J by 2 bases. Per germline, CDR1 SGHAT and CDR2 FQNNGV. CDR3 length equals 15 residues. CDR3 protein: CASRIPGLGTYEQYF. The CDR3, as DNA: TGTGCCAGCAGGATACCGGGACTAGGGACCTACGAGCAGTACTTC. Together with reference TRBV11-2 and TRBJ2-7, the CDR3 gives the full variable domain: EAGVAQSPRYKIIEKRQSVAFWCNPISGHATLYWYQQILGQGPKLLIQFQNNGVVDDSQLPKDRFSAERLKGVDSTLKIQPAKLEDSAVYLCASRIPGLGTYEQYFGPGTRLTVT.

The genes are TRBV6-4 and TRBJ1-2, with D uncertain. The CDR3 has 14 residues. The V end was cut by 0 bases, the J end by 8 bases, with 13 bases between. Germline CDR1 and CDR2: MRHNA and SNTAGT. The CDR3 DNA sequence: TGTGCCAGCAGTGACTCTGGCGGGCATGCAGGCTACACCTTC. Residues: CASSDSGGHAGYTF.

The chain couples TRBV29-1 to TRBJ2-7, with D hard to call. CDR1 SQVTM and CDR2 ANQGSEA come from the germline V gene. This CDR3 has 14 amino acids. V was trimmed by 1 base and J by 2 bases, leaving 12 bases between them. This chain's CDR3 is CSVEGQGPTYEQYF. CDR3 nucleotides: TGCAGCGTTGAAGGACAAGGTCCTACCTACGAGCAGTACTTC.

The V and J genes are TRBV10-3 and TRBJ2-3; TRBD2 aligns across 7 bases. Unmatched junction bases numbered 7, after V lost 4 bases and J lost 3 bases. CDR1 ENHRY and CDR2 SYGVKD come from the germline V gene. The CDR3 covers 15 residues. CDR3 sequence: CAISGGGGTTDTQYF. DNA of the CDR3: TGTGCCATCAGTGGCGGCGGGGGTACGACAGATACGCAGTATTTT.

The chain links TRBV28 to TRBJ2-2; no firm D call. CDR1 and CDR2 (germline): MDHEN, SYDVKM. This CDR3 is built from 16 residues. Trimming removed 7 bases at V and 1 base at J, with 16 bases between. CDR3 coding DNA: TGTGCCAGCAATCCCCCTGGCCAGGAGAACACCGGGGAGCTGTTTTTT. Its translation: CASNPPGQENTGELFF.

V and J are TRBV7-6 and TRBJ2-3; D possibly corresponds to TRBD2 (6 bases). V lost 1 base and J 6 bases, leaving 11 bases between the germline ends. The CDR3 has 14 residues. The V gene's germline CDR1 is SGHVS and CDR2 FNYEAQ. The CDR3 protein is CASSLGGGADTQYF. CDR3 in DNA: TGTGCCAGCAGCTTAGGCGGAGGGGCGGATACGCAGTATTTT.

This rearrangement joins TRBV2 to TRBJ2-1, with 8 bases fitting TRBD1. From germline, CDR1 is SNHLY and CDR2 FYNNEI. The CDR3 length is 12 residues. V lost 4 bases and J lost 7; bases outside the gene matches: 0. Here the CDR3 DNA reads TGTGCCAGCAGTGGGACAGGGAATGAGCAGTTCTTC. Translation: CASSGTGNEQFF.

This rearrangement joins TRBV6-1 to TRBJ2-7, with TRBD2 identical over 9 bases. The length of the CDR3 is 16 residues. J lost 0 bases, V lost 2 bases, and 5 bases had no gene match. Germline V gives CDR1 MNHNS, CDR2 SASEGT. CDR3 in DNA: TGTGCCAGCAGTGAAACTAGCGGGTCGAGCTCCTACGAGCAGTACTTC. This translates into CASSETSGSSSYEQYF.

This rearrangement joins TRBV27 to TRBJ2-1; no definite D call. Germline-derived CDR1 and CDR2 are MNHEY and SMNVEV (reference sequence). The CDR3 runs to 15 residues. Trimming took 3 bases from V and 2 from J, leaving 11 bases between them. In DNA, the CDR3 is TGTGCCAGCAGTTTGTGGGCTTCCCCCTACAATGAGCAGTTCTTC. Its protein product is CASSLWASPYNEQFF.